A selection of T cell receptor beta chains follows, all from one sample in a study of CD8+CD57+ T cells in acquired aplastic anemia. In TCRdb, the reads were re-called with MiXCR into one record per CDR3 protein. The sample includes 400,000 to 450,000 distinct CDR3 sequences, about two thirds of them seen just once. Material for sequencing was sorted CD4+, CD8+, or CD8+CD57+ T cells (not recorded which) from PBMCs. The receptors were gathered from a human donor in good health, serving as a control. The CDR3 runs from the conserved cysteine through the conserved F or W. A D gene is named only where the DNA matches it firmly. Clone size is given for some rows only: seen once, a few or many times, or a class if the clone is expanded.

TRBD2 TRBJ2-5 15 TRBV19 NA TGTGCCAGTAAGACGGGACTAGCGGGGGCCGAGACCCAGTACTTC CASKTGLAGAETQYF
TRBD1 TRBJ2-5 15 TRBV10-3 NA TGTGCCATCAGTGAGGGGGGACAGGTACGAGAGACCCAGTACTTC CAISEGGQVRETQYF
NA TRBJ2-3 14 TRBV7-7 NA TGTGCTAGCAGTCCCCGGCTGGCGGCATGGTCGGATTCGTTT CASSPRLAAWSDSF
NA TRBJ1-5 14 TRBV12-5 once TGTGCTAGTGGTTTGGGGATACGGGACCAGCCCCAGCATTTT CASGLGIRDQPQHF
NA TRBJ2-7 15 TRBV7-2 once TGTGCCAGCAGCTTAGGGCAGGGAGGCAATCACCCCCAGTACTTC CASSLGQGGNHPQYF
TRBD2 TRBJ2-7 14 TRBV5-1 NA TGCGCCAGCAGCATAAGCGGGGGTGAGTACGAGCAGTACTTC CASSISGGEYEQYF
TRBD1 TRBJ1-6 14 TRBV10-3 NA TGTGCCATCAGGGACAGGGTCGAGGATTCACCCCTCCACTTT CAIRDRVEDSPLHF
NA TRBJ2-7 13 TRBV19 NA TGTGCCAGTAGTATTGGGATGACCTACGAGCAGTACTTC CASSIGMTYEQYF
NA TRBJ1-3 16 TRBV7-4 NA TGTGCCAGCCCCAGGACTAGCGGCCAAGTCACAGATACGATATATTTT CASPRTSGQVTDTIYF
TRBD2 TRBJ2-7 14 TRBV12-3/TRBV12-4 NA TGTGCCAGCAGTTATAGCGGGGGGGACTACGAGCAGTACTTC CASSYSGGDYEQYF
NA TRBJ2-4 11 TRBV6-6 few TGTGCCAGCAGAACTGTCGAGGTTCAGTACTTC CASRTVEVQYF
NA TRBJ1-6 14 TRBV5-4 NA TGTGCCAGCAGCTTGATAGGGGTAGGTTCACCCCTCCACTTT CASSLIGVGSPLHF
NA TRBJ2-7 14 TRBV2 few TGTGCCAGCAGTGTAAGACAGAACTCCTACGAGCAGTACTTC CASSVRQNSYEQYF
NA TRBJ1-2 11 TRBV20-1 NA TGCAGTGCTCAGGAGCGAGGCGGCTACACCTTC CSAQERGGYTF
TRBD2 TRBJ2-7 16 TRBV9 NA TGTGCCAGCAGCCAATCCAGCGGGGGGGCAACCTACGAGCAGTACTTC CASSQSSGGATYEQYF
NA TRBJ2-3 17 TRBV7-3 NA TGCGCCAGCAGCCCAGCCCGGGCGCCGTCGCGGGCAGATACGCAGTATTTT CASSPARAPSRADTQYF
TRBD2 TRBJ2-7 15 TRBV27 many TGTGCCAGCAGTTTTCGGCGGACTAGCGCAACGGAGCAGTACTTC CASSFRRTSATEQYF
NA TRBJ1-6 13 TRBV19 NA TGTGCCACGAACAGAGTGGTGAGGTCACCCCATCACTTT CATNRVVRSPHHF
NA TRBJ1-1 15 TRBV25-1 NA TGTGCCAGCAGTGAATGGGGGGGCGCGAACACTGAAGCTTTCTTT CASSEWGGANTEAFF
NA TRBJ2-3 15 TRBV5-6 NA TGTGCCAGCAGCCCATTGGGGGGTAGCACAGATACGCAGTATTTT CASSPLGGSTDTQYF
TRBD1 TRBJ1-4 17 TRBV12-5 many TGTGCTAGTGGTTACACAGGGGGCGGGTGGGCTAATGAAAAACTGTTTTTT CASGYTGGGWANEKLFF
NA TRBJ1-3 14 TRBV29-1 NA TGCAGCGTTGAGATTGGTTATTTTGGAAAAGCCTTCTTTTTT CSVEIGYFGKAFFF
TRBD2 TRBJ2-1 15 TRBV19 NA TGTGCCAGTAGTATATCTAGCGGGTGGTTCGATGAGCAGTTCTTC CASSISSGWFDEQFF
NA TRBJ1-5 19 TRBV2 NA TGTGCCAGCAGCATCAGGGACACTGAAGCGCTGCAGATCAATCAGCCCCAGCATTTT CASSIRDTEALQINQPQHF
NA TRBJ2-1 15 TRBV19 many TGTGCCAGTAGTATTGGGTCGGGTGGCTACAATGAGCAGTTCTTC CASSIGSGGYNEQFF
NA TRBJ2-1 16 TRBV9 many TGTGCCAGCAGCGTAGCTTTTACACTGGGGGAGAATGAGCAGTTCTTC CASSVAFTLGENEQFF
NA TRBJ1-1 15 TRBV25-1 many TGTGCCAGCAGTGAATTCGGAGTCATGAACACTGAAGCTTTCTTT CASSEFGVMNTEAFF
NA TRBJ1-2 15 TRBV7-8 once TGTGCCAGCAGCTTATCGCAGCGACGACTGTATGGCTACACCTTC CASSLSQRRLYGYTF
NA TRBJ1-6 14 TRBV20-1 NA TGCAGTGCTGGTACAGGGTACGGTAATTCACCCCTCCACTTT CSAGTGYGNSPLHF
NA TRBJ2-7 12 TRBV19 NA TGTGCCAGTAGTATCGGGACATCCGAGCAGTACTTC CASSIGTSEQYF
TRBD1 TRBJ1-1 14 TRBV12-3/TRBV12-4 NA TGTGCCAGCAGCCCCAAGGGGGCAGGAACTGAAGCTTTCTTT CASSPKGAGTEAFF
NA TRBJ2-7 15 TRBV7-2 NA TGTGCCAGCAGTTTGGAGAGAACAGGGAGCGACGAGCAGTACTTC CASSLERTGSDEQYF
NA TRBJ1-6 14 TRBV11-2 NA TGTGCCAGCAGCCGGACAGTGAATCGCTGGCCCTTCGGCTTT CASSRTVNRWPFGF
NA TRBJ1-2 14 TRBV12-3/TRBV12-4 once TGTGCCAGCAGTTTAGGGACGTGGGACTATGGCTACACCTTC CASSLGTWDYGYTF
NA TRBJ2-7 14 TRBV5-4 NA TGCGCCAGCAGCGAAGAGGAACTAGTCTACGAGCAGTACTTC CASSEEELVYEQYF
NA TRBJ1-2 14 TRBV12-3/TRBV12-4 NA TGTGCCAGCACCCGATCTGGGGGGGGCTATGGCTACACCTTC CASTRSGGGYGYTF
NA TRBJ2-7 15 TRBV24-1 once TGTGCCACCAGTGATCCTGGGCAGGGAAACTACGAGCAGTACTTC CATSDPGQGNYEQYF
NA TRBJ1-2 14 TRBV10-3 NA TGTGCCATTAGTGCCGCGACGGGGAACTATGGCTACACCTTC CAISAATGNYGYTF
NA TRBJ2-3 16 TRBV5-8 many TGTGCCAGCAGTCGCCGGGACGGAGGACCCACAGATACGCAGTATTTT CASSRRDGGPTDTQYF
TRBD2 TRBJ2-7 15 TRBV7-4 NA TGTGCCAGCAGCTCTCAACGGGGAGGGAGACCCAGTACTTACTTC CASSSQRGGRPSTYF
TRBD1 TRBJ2-2 16 TRBV5-6 NA TGTGCCAGCAGCTTGGTGGACAGGTCGGGAACCGGGGAGCTGTTTTTT CASSLVDRSGTGELFF